The T cell receptor (beta chain) under discussion was sequenced for a study of CD8 T cells in ankylosing spondylitis. Study-wide findings and caveats: Prior literature has documented some motif variants in synovial fluid and blood from reactive arthritis. Blood from ankylosing spondylitis patients appeared to carry a characteristic roughly eight-variant TCR beta motif.

CDR3 length: 17 residues. The V segment lost 0 bases and the J segment 1 base; nucleotides outside the gene matches: 3. The germline V gene encodes CDR1 DFQATT and CDR2 SNEGSKA (reference sequence). This clonotype was seen repeatedly, ten times or more. Its antigen is unidentified. TCRdb used MiXCR to reprocess the 5' RACE reads, holding one entry per CDR3 protein. Of roughly 470,000 distinct CDR3 sequences detected, 26% appear once; the ten largest clones hold over 0.8%. This sequence was found in a male donor with ankylosing spondylitis. Sequenced material: blood, either unsorted or a sorted T cell fraction (not recorded which). J is TRBJ2-2 and V is TRBV20-1; TRBD2 matches at 12 bases. CDR3 sequence reads: CSARDLTSGGNTGELFF. DNA of the CDR3: TGCAGTGCTAGAGACTTGACTAGCGGGGGGAACACCGGGGAGCTGTTTTTT.